The 20 T cell receptor beta chains below come from one sample, sequenced in a study of shared clonotypes between healthy human individuals (dated by TCRdb to 2020 to 2022). The library came from the immunoSEQ multiplex PCR assay. The table comes from immuneACCESS by way of TCRdb, which keeps in-frame sequences with V and J called. Part of the clones is missing from these tables; in studies checked, under half for an unresolved V gene and the rest for unknown reasons. This sample gives more than 2,000,000 clones in total; more than 90% of them show up just once. More than 0.12% of the sample is taken by the ten largest. Sequencing was performed on naive CD4+ T cells sorted from blood. The sample's cell subset or site, from its label and the paper: CD45RA+ positively selected. Source of these receptors: a man in his late teens or twenties in good health.

The chain employs TRBV19 and TRBJ1-1; D gene ambiguous. The CDR3 consists of 13 residues. V was cut by 2 bases and J by 1 base, with 5 bases left in between. Germline CDR1 is LNHDA and CDR2 is SQIVND (reference sequence). The CDR3: CASSITPNTEAFF. The CDR3 DNA reads TGTGCCAGTAGTATAACCCCGAACACTGAAGCTTTCTTT.

This chain connects TRBV30 to TRBJ1-6, with TRBD1 matching 9 bases. Germline CDR1 reads GTSNPN; CDR2 reads SVGIG (reference sequence). This CDR3 has 15 amino acids. After removal of 0 bases from V and 8 bases from J, the junction contained 5 bases not matched to a gene. CDR3 residues: CAWSVPRTGDSPLHF. The CDR3 DNA reads TGTGCCTGGAGTGTACCGAGGACAGGGGATTCACCCCTCCACTTT.

Of note for this clone: The sample has other DNA sequences that encode this CDR3 too. The chain combines TRBV18 with TRBJ1-5; possibly TRBD1 for D (5 bases). The CDR3 covers 15 residues. Deletions cut 0 bases from V and 2 bases from J, with 8 bases between. The germline CDR1 and CDR2 sequences are KGHSH and LQKENI. Written as DNA, the CDR3 is TGTGCCAGCTCACCACCGGGCAGGGGCAATCAGCCCCAGCATTTT. It is translated as CASSPPGRGNQPQHF. The entire variable domain, with the rest obtained from reference TRBV18 and TRBJ1-5, is as follows: NAGVMQNPRHLVRRRGQEARLRCSPMKGHSHVYWYRQLPEEGLKFMVYLQKENIIDESGMPKERFSAEFPKEGPSILRIQQVVRGDSAAYFCASSPPGRGNQPQHFGDGTRLSIL.

This chain joins TRBV11-3 and TRBJ2-5, with 7 bases that match TRBD2. The end of the DNA fits TRBJ2-7 better, so the J call may be wrong. The CDR3 is 15 amino acids. Germline V gene data show CDR1 as SGHNT and CDR2 as YENEEA. The CDR3 reads CASSYRASGAYEQYF. CDR3 in DNA: TGTGCCAGCAGCTACCGCGCTAGCGGAGCCTACGAGCAGTACTTC.

Of note for this clone: Within the sample, other DNA sequences also encode this same CDR3. The rearrangement uses TRBV11-2 and TRBJ2-7, with 12 nucleotides matching TRBD2. The CDR3 is 16 residues long. The V and J ends lost 5 bases and 1 base, in that order; junction bases with no gene match: 6. Germline CDR1 and CDR2: SGHAT and FQNNGV. The CDR3 protein is CASSPLAGGRSYEQYF. The CDR3 DNA follows: TGTGCCAGCAGCCCCCTAGCGGGAGGGAGATCCTACGAGCAGTACTTC. The complete variable domain, with remaining parts taken from reference TRBV11-2 and TRBJ2-7, reads EAGVAQSPRYKIIEKRQSVAFWCNPISGHATLYWYQQILGQGPKLLIQFQNNGVVDDSQLPKDRFSAERLKGVDSTLKIQPAKLEDSAVYLCASSPLAGGRSYEQYFGPGTRLTVT.

This clone was seen only once. This sequence joins TRBV11-2 and TRBJ1-6; no firm D call. CDR3 length equals 16 residues. Germline CDR1 reads SGHAT; CDR2 reads FQNNGV. Trimming took off 1 base at V and 5 bases at J, with 12 bases between the two ends. The CDR3 sequence is CASSLGPGGNNSPLHF. DNA for the CDR3: TGTGCCAGCAGCTTAGGACCGGGAGGGAATAATTCACCCCTCCACTTT.

This rearrangement joins TRBV7-2 to TRBJ1-1, with D maybe TRBD1 (6 bases). Germline lookup yields CDR1 SGHTA and CDR2 FQGNSA. The CDR3 has 18 residues. V lost 3 bases, J lost 0 bases, and 20 bases lay in between. As DNA, the CDR3 is TGTGCCAGCAGCTTGGGGGCCTGGGGACCGCTCATGAACACTGAAGCTTTCTTT. Protein: CASSLGAWGPLMNTEAFF.

This chain connects TRBV19 to TRBJ1-5; D gene uncertain. The V gene lost 6 bases and the J gene lost 3 bases, with 9 bases spanning the gap. The germline V gene has CDR1 LNHDA and CDR2 SQIVND (reference sequence). The CDR3 consists of 13 residues. CDR3 in amino acids: CASSDPPNQPQHF. The DNA of the CDR3 is TGTGCCAGTAGCGATCCCCCCAATCAGCCCCAGCATTTT.

This chain links TRBV11-2 with TRBJ1-5; D unresolved. CDR1 and CDR2 from the germline V gene are SGHAT and FQNNGV. V lost 1 base, J lost 3 bases, and 10 bases lay in between. The CDR3 contains 15 residues. For the CDR3, the DNA is TGTGCCAGCAGCTTAGGGAGCTCCTCCAATCAGCCCCAGCATTTT. Translation: CASSLGSSSNQPQHF.

The chain links TRBV10-3 to TRBJ1-2, with TRBD1 identical over 9 bases. With V trimmed by 5 bases and J by 0 bases, 10 bases remained unmatched. CDR1 and CDR2 from the germline V gene are ENHRY and SYGVKD. The CDR3 has 17 amino acids. CDR3 sequence reads: CAISLRGQGTSNYGYTF. The DNA for the CDR3 is TGTGCCATCAGTCTCCGGGGACAGGGAACCTCTAACTATGGCTACACCTTC.

The chain is built from TRBV18 and TRBJ2-1, with 11 nucleotides matching TRBD2. The CDR3 has 15 amino acids. V dropped 5 bases and J dropped 5; count of bases not matched to a gene: 5. CDR1 is KGHSH, CDR2 LQKENI, per germline. The CDR3 sequence is CASSTGTSGNNEQFF. CDR3 coding DNA: TGTGCCAGCTCAACCGGGACTAGCGGCAACAATGAGCAGTTCTTC.

The chain employs TRBV7-8 and TRBJ2-2, with D possibly TRBD2 on 5 matching bases. This CDR3 has 15 residues. Per the germline V gene, CDR1 is SGHVS and CDR2 is FQNEAQ. The V end was cut by 3 bases, the J end by 7 bases, with 15 bases between. For the CDR3, the DNA is TGTGCCAGCAGCTTCCACCGGGGTGATATCGGGGAGCTGTTTTTT. The encoded protein is CASSFHRGDIGELFF.

The chain uses TRBV18 and TRBJ2-7; no reliable D call. The CDR3 is 14 residues long. Trimming cost V 2 bases and J 3 bases, with 11 bases left between them. CDR1 and CDR2 (germline): KGHSH, LQKENI. The CDR3 DNA reads TGTGCCAGCTCACCATACGTCCGGTACTACGAGCAGTACTTC. This translates into CASSPYVRYYEQYF.

V is TRBV21-1 and J is TRBJ1-1; TRBD1, as called in the table, went unchecked against the DNA. TRBV21-1 is termed a pseudogene. This CDR3 spans 15 amino acids. CDR3 protein: CASSTWTGRNTEAFF. As DNA, the CDR3 is TGTGCCAGCAGCACCTGGACAGGGAGGAACACTGAAGCTTTCTTT.

The chain links TRBV30 to TRBJ1-1; D is undetermined. CDR3 length equals 12 residues. Trimming left V 1 base short and J 9 bases short, with 12 bases between. Per germline, CDR1 GTSNPN and CDR2 SVGIG (reference sequence). Written as DNA, the CDR3 is TGTGCCTGGAGTGCCGTCGAGAGCCAAGCTTTCTTT. Residues: CAWSAVESQAFF.

This chain joins TRBV11-2 and TRBJ1-5; the match to TRBD1 covers 7 bases. CDR1 and CDR2 (germline): SGHAT, FQNNGV. V lost 4 bases, J lost 0 bases, and 3 bases stayed unmatched. The CDR3 loop spans 15 amino acids. The CDR3 DNA sequence: TGTGCCAGCAGCTCCGGGACAGTTAGCAATCAGCCCCAGCATTTT. This codes for CASSSGTVSNQPQHF.

This clone was seen a single time. This chain links TRBV6-1 with TRBJ1-1; no reliable D call. CDR3 length: 14 residues. V lost 3 bases, J lost 0 bases, and 8 bases lay in between. Germline CDR1 MNHNS, CDR2 SASEGT. This CDR3 is CASSDQQMNTEAFF. The CDR3 DNA reads TGTGCCAGCAGTGACCAGCAGATGAACACTGAAGCTTTCTTT.

The CDR3 loop is CACRSGNTIYF. The CDR3 bases are TGTGCCTGCCGGTCTGGAAACACCATATATTTT. V is TRBV10-3 and J is TRBJ1-3; no clear D. This CDR3 contains 11 residues. Germline-derived CDR1 and CDR2 are ENHRY and SYGVKD. Between the trimmed V and J ends, which lost 11 bases and 1 base, there was a span of 6 bases.

The chain combines TRBV6-5 with TRBJ1-2; 9 bases align to TRBD1. Germline loops: CDR1 MNHEY, CDR2 SVGAGI. With V trimmed by 6 bases and J by 5 bases, 10 bases remained unmatched. The CDR3 covers 15 residues. The CDR3 region has the DNA TGTGCCAGCAGGGTTATCGGACAGGGGTTATATGGCTACACCTTC. Amino acid sequence: CASRVIGQGLYGYTF.

The chain employs TRBV7-2 and TRBJ2-1; 8 nucleotides agree with TRBD1. V shed 0 bases and J 9 bases; nucleotides not matched to a gene: 4. The CDR3 runs 14 residues. Germline V gene data show CDR1 as SGHTA and CDR2 as FQGNSA. CDR3 sequence reads: CASSLAQGAGEQFF. In DNA, the CDR3 is TGTGCCAGCAGCTTAGCGCAGGGGGCCGGTGAGCAGTTCTTC.